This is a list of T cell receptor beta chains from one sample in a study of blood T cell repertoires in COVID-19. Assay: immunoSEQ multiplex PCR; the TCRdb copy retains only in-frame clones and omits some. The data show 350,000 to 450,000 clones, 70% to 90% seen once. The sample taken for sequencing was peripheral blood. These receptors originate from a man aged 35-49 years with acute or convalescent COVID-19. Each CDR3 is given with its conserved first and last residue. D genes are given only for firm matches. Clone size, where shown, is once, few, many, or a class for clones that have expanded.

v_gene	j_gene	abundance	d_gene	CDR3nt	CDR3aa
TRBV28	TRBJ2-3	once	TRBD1	TGTGCCAGCAGTTGGGACAGAAGCACAGATACGCAGTATTTT	CASSWDRSTDTQYF
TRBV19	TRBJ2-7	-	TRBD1	TGTGCCAGTATTGTACATACAGGGGTCAACTCCTACGAGCAGTACTTC	CASIVHTGVNSYEQYF
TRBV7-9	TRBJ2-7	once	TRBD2	TGTGCCAGCAGCCCCGGGGGGTACGAGCAGTACTTC	CASSPGGYEQYF
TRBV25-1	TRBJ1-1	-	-	TGTGCCAGTACTTACACCGGCCGGGACACTGAAGCTTTCTTT	CASTYTGRDTEAFF
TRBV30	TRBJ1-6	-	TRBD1	TGTGCCTGGAGGTTCATGGGACAGGGGAATTCACCCCTCCACTTT	CAWRFMGQGNSPLHF
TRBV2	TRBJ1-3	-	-	TGTGCCAGCAGTGAAGTGCACAGGGCCGGAAACACCATATATTTT	CASSEVHRAGNTIYF
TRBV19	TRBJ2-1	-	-	TGTGCCAGTAGTTTACCCACCGGGACATTTTCTTCCTACAATGAGCAGTTCTTC	CASSLPTGTFSSYNEQFF
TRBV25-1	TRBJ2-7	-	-	TGTGCCAGCAGTGGCCCAGGGGCCTATGAAGAGCAGTACTTC	CASSGPGAYEEQYF
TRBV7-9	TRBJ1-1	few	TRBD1	TGTGCCAGCAGGTCCCGGGACAGACTGAACACTGAAGCTTTCTTT	CASRSRDRLNTEAFF
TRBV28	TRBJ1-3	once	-	TGTGCCAGCAGTTTACCCCCCGACAGCCCGACCTCTGGAAACACCATATATTTT	CASSLPPDSPTSGNTIYF
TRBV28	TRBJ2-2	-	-	TGTGCCAGCAGTATAGGGGTGAGCACCGGGGAGCTGTTTTTT	CASSIGVSTGELFF
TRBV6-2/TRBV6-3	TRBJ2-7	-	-	TGTGCCAGCAGTTACGAACCTATGACAAGGTTGCCCTACGAGCAGTACTTC	CASSYEPMTRLPYEQYF
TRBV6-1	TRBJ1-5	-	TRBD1	TGTGCCAGCAGTGACCGACAGGGTAGGAGCAATCAGCCCCAGCATTTT	CASSDRQGRSNQPQHF
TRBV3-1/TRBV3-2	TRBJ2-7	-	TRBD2	TGTGCCAGCAGCCAAGTTTCTAGCGGGGGAGAGCAGTACTTC	CASSQVSSGGEQYF
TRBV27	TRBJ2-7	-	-	TGTGCCAGCAGTTTAGGGCTCTCCTACGAGCAGTACTTC	CASSLGLSYEQYF
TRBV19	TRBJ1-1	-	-	TGTGCCAGTAGTATTCGTCTGAACACTGAAGCTTTCTTT	CASSIRLNTEAFF
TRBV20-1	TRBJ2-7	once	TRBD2	TGCAGTGCTAGTCCGACTAGCGGGATGTTCGAGCAGTACTTC	CSASPTSGMFEQYF
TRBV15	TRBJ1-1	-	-	TGTGCCACCAGCAGAGATCAGGGGCAGAACACTGAAGCTTTCTTT	CATSRDQGQNTEAFF
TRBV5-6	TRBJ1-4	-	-	TGTGCCAGCAGCATCCTACTACCTCAGGGTGCAACTAATGAAAAACTGTTTTTT	CASSILLPQGATNEKLFF
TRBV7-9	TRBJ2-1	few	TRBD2	TGTGCCAGCAGCGGGTGGCGGGGAGGGTTCTACAATGAGCAGTTCTTC	CASSGWRGGFYNEQFF
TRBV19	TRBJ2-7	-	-	TGTGCCAGTAGTATTCCCGGGACACTTTCCTACGAGCAGTACTTC	CASSIPGTLSYEQYF
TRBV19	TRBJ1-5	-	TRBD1	TGTGCCAGTGAACAGGGGGATCAGCCCCAGCATTTT	CASEQGDQPQHF